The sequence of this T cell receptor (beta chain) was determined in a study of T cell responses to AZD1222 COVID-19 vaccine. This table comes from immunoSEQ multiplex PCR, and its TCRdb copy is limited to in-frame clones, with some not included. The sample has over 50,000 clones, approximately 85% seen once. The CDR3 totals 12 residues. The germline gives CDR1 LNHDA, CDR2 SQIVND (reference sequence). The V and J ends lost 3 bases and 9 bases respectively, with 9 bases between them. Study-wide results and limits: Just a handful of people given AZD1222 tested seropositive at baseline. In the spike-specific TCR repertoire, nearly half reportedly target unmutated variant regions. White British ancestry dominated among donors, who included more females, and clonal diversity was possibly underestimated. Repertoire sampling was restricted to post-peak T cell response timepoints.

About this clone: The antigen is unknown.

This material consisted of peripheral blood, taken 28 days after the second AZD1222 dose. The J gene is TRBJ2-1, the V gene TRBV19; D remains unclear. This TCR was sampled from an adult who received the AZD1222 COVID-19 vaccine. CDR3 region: CASSIRSGEQFF. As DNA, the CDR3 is TGTGCCAGTAGTATTCGTTCGGGTGAGCAGTTCTTC.